This T cell receptor (beta chain) is from a study of blood T cell repertoires in COVID-19 (dated by TCRdb to 2019 to 2021). General notes on the study: Samples covering the acute and convalescent phases of COVID-19 were provided by collaborators in the United States, Italy and Spain. Where available, HLA class I and class II types were taken from metadata supplied by the sample provider and were not determined by assay-based typing. The material from the prospective study consisted of cDNA or gDNA derived from T cells, B-cell-depleted T cells, or PBMCs. The dataset comprised deeply sampled blood TCRbeta repertoires from subjects exposed to, actively infected with, or recovered from COVID-19. The samples were drawn from the first 160 participants of the ongoing ImmuneRACE study and from 950 to 1,500 subjects provided by 6 global collaborators. A freely available public database, intended as a resource for researchers studying the immune response to SARS-CoV-2, is where the repertoires were released. Sample metadata almost always included a de-identified subject ID, COVID-19 status, age in years and sex.

The immunoSEQ Assay, a bias-controlled multiplex PCR, was used to amplify TCRbeta CDR3 regions from genomic DNA. As for the authors' bioinformatics: Nucleated cell counts per sample were estimated from amplification of reference gene primers within the assay. Sequence reads were collapsed and filtered to measure the absolute abundance of every unique TCRbeta CDR3 rearrangement. For each sample, productive Simpson clonality was calculated as the square root of Simpson's diversity index across productive rearrangements. In its TCRdb copy, this immuneACCESS table keeps in-frame sequences only and misses some clones. Where compared with another copy, unresolved V genes explain less than half of these, and the others have no known cause. V, J and clone size are taken as reported in that table, and D and trimming were inferred from the DNA itself. The sample has 45,000 to 70,000 clones on record, around 80% of them singletons. 7.2% of the sample is in the top ten clones.

The germline V gene (reference sequence) gives CDR1 as GTSNPN and CDR2 as SVGIG. V has 2 bases trimmed and J has 4 bases trimmed; junction bases matching no gene number 5. From its cysteine to its phenylalanine, the CDR3 spans 14 amino acids. The sequence is cut down to CDR3 DNA, 42 bases in frame from base 1. Overall results and qualifications from the work: How much clinical and demographic metadata was included differed by source and by participant, and the metadata was provided uncurated.

The collaborating institutions used their own protocols to collect whole blood in K2EDTA tubes. For TCRbeta analysis, collaborator samples were shipped as frozen whole blood, as isolated PBMCs, or as DNA extracted from either sample type. About this clone itself: This clone's antigen is unknown. No qualities accompany the bases; no much larger clone lies one base away.

This TCR derives from a man aged 60 to 75 with acute or convalescent COVID-19. The V gene is TRBV30 and the J gene is TRBJ1-1, and 9 bases in between align with TRBD1. The sample was peripheral blood. The CDR3 here reads CAWSLTTGGTEAFF. The nucleotide sequence reads TGTGCCTGGAGTCTCACGACAGGGGGCACTGAAGCTTTCTTT.